This T cell receptor (beta chain) was recovered during a study of shared clonotypes between healthy human individuals. Study observations and caveats: When naive CD4 clonotypes were compared across a few donors, approximately 5% were shared. Clonotypes which were not shared had lower generation probabilities than clonotypes that all four donors shared.

In this sample, this clone turned up once. Its cognate antigen is unknown. Trimming left V 5 bases short and J 5 bases short, with 12 bases between. The length of the CDR3 is 13 residues. The germline CDR1 and CDR2 sequences are SGHAT and FQNNGV. CD45RO-negative, CCR7-positively selected cells formed the naive CD8 fraction, excluding terminally differentiated effector memory CD45RA+ cells. Only Caucasian adults living in Nashville, Tennessee served as donors. Deep-level assay runs were performed. Here immunoSEQ multiplex PCR was the method, and the copy in TCRdb shows in-frame clones only, minus some. Here the sample spans hundreds of thousands of clones, approximately 97% being singletons.

The V call is TRBV11-2, the J call TRBJ2-5, with no clear D. Sequenced sample: naive CD8+ T cells sorted from blood. This TCR was sampled from a man younger than 45 in good health. The CDR3 loop is CASSRFPEETQYF. The CDR3 region has the DNA TGTGCCAGCAGCCGCTTCCCGGAGGAGACCCAGTACTTC.